One sample yielded the 25 T cell receptor beta chains listed below, sequenced in a study of OX40 agonist ivuxolimab in advanced cancers. The data were produced by immunoSEQ multiplex PCR, yet TCRdb's version contains in-frame clones alone and is incomplete. The data show 20,000 to 30,000 clones, about 88% seen once. The specimen comprised CD4+ or CD8+ T cells sorted from blood, sampled in a trial of the OX40 agonist ivuxolimab. These receptors were collected from an adult with an advanced solid tumor such as melanoma, head and neck, liver or kidney cancer.

The chain's CDR3 is CASSPRALNNSPLHF. The DNA of the CDR3 is TGTGCCAGTTCCCCACGGGCGCTGAATAATTCACCCCTCCACTTT. The chain employs TRBV19 and TRBJ1-6; unclear D gene. Germline CDR1 LNHDA, CDR2 SQIVND (reference sequence). The CDR3 spans 15 residues. V shed 8 bases and J shed 5 bases, with 16 bases lying between them.

The rearrangement joins TRBV30 to TRBJ1-1, with a possible D match to TRBD1 (6 bases). CDR1 GTSNPN and CDR2 SVGIG come from the germline V gene (reference sequence). V was shortened by 0 bases and J by 2 bases, with 10 bases between the two germline ends. The CDR3 runs to 14 residues. The CDR3 nucleotides are TGTGCCTGGAGTGTAACAGGGACTAACACTGAAGCTTTCTTT. This gives the protein CAWSVTGTNTEAFF.

This chain joins TRBV7-2 and TRBJ2-7, with D perhaps matching TRBD1 (6 bases). V was pared by 4 bases and J by 7 bases, with 17 bases between. Germline V gene sequence: CDR1 SGHTA, CDR2 FQGNSA. CDR3 length: 14 residues. The CDR3 spells CASSSQGLAREQYF. The CDR3, as DNA: TGTGCCAGCAGCTCACAGGGATTGGCGAGGGAGCAGTACTTC.

The gene calls are TRBV10-3 and TRBJ2-2; 10 nucleotides line up with TRBD1. Germline V CDR1 and CDR2: ENHRY, SYGVKD. V lost 10 bases and J lost 5; bases outside the gene matches: 10. The length of the CDR3 is 15 residues. The chain's CDR3 is CATMDRGKKTGELFF. Here the CDR3 DNA reads TGTGCCACCATGGACAGGGGGAAGAAAACCGGGGAGCTGTTTTTT.

The chain has TRBV6-1 and TRBJ2-7; D ambiguous. The CDR3 covers 15 residues. Trimming took off 0 bases at V and 0 bases at J, with 9 bases between the two ends. Germline V gives CDR1 MNHNS, CDR2 SASEGT. This chain's CDR3 is CASSEADARSYEQYF. The CDR3 DNA reads TGTGCCAGCAGTGAAGCGGACGCCCGCTCCTACGAGCAGTACTTC.

This rearrangement joins TRBV2 to TRBJ2-7; tentatively, D is TRBD2 (7 bases). The V and J ends lost 4 bases and 5 bases respectively, with 15 bases between them. The CDR3 runs 14 residues. Germline V CDR1 and CDR2: SNHLY, FYNNEI. The CDR3 DNA reads as TGTGCCAGCAGTGGAGGGGGGGTTTATGACGAGCAGTACTTC. Translating gives CASSGGGVYDEQYF. The full variable domain, its missing parts supplied by reference TRBV2 and TRBJ2-7, is EPEVTQTPSHQVTQMGQEVILRCVPISNHLYFYWYRQILGQKVEFLVSFYNNEISEKSEIFDDQFSVERPDGSNFTLKIRSTKLEDSAMYFCASSGGGVYDEQYFGPGTRLTVT.

V gene TRBV15 combines with J gene TRBJ2-7; the D gene is possibly TRBD1 (5 bases). Trimming shortened V by 1 base and J by 2 bases, and 12 bases separated the two germline ends. CDR1 LNHNV and CDR2 YYDKDF come from the germline V gene (reference sequence). This CDR3 is 15 amino acids long. For the CDR3, the DNA is TGTGCCACCAGCAGAGCAGGGCAGGGAACCTACGAGCAGTACTTC. Amino acids: CATSRAGQGTYEQYF.

The chain carries TRBV5-4 and TRBJ1-1; no definite D call. The CDR3 loop spans 13 amino acids. Trimming stripped 2 bases from V and 1 base from J, with 6 bases between. Germline V gives CDR1 SGHNT, CDR2 YYREEE (reference sequence). The CDR3 coding sequence is TGTGCCAGCAGCTTACGGCAGAACACTGAAGCTTTCTTT. It translates to CASSLRQNTEAFF.

The chain uses TRBV7-2 and TRBJ2-1; D gene ambiguous. Germline V gene sequence: CDR1 SGHTA, CDR2 FQGNSA. V gave up 2 bases and J gave up 9 bases, with 11 bases separating them. The CDR3 length is 13 residues. The DNA for the CDR3 is TGTGCCAGCAGCTTAAATGTTCGTACTGAGCAGTTCTTC. Its translation is CASSLNVRTEQFF.

The chain joins TRBV6-1 to TRBJ2-1, with 7 bases identical to TRBD2. CDR1 and CDR2 from the germline V gene are MNHNS and SASEGT. The CDR3 spans 15 residues. V was clipped by 2 bases and J by 11 bases; unmatched bases: 12. Here the CDR3 DNA reads TGTGCCAGCAGTGAATTCTCGGGACTACCGGGCAAGCAGTTCTTC. It specifies CASSEFSGLPGKQFF.

The chain is built from TRBV6-1 and TRBJ1-5, with 7 bases matching TRBD1. CDR1 MNHNS and CDR2 SASEGT come from the germline V gene. The CDR3 is made up of 16 amino acids. V was pared by 4 bases and J by 0 bases, with 6 bases of the junction left unmatched. The CDR3 DNA reads TGTGCCAGCAGTGTAAAGACAGGGTTTAGCAATCAGCCCCAGCATTTT. It yields the protein CASSVKTGFSNQPQHF.

This clone occurred a few times. The chain combines TRBV21-1 with TRBJ2-7. TRBV21-1 is recorded as a pseudogene. The CDR3 spans 12 residues. The CDR3 is CASSKEKVEQYF. The CDR3 nucleotides are TGTGCCAGCAGCAAAGAGAAGGTCGAGCAGTACTTC.

Points on this clone: The junction departs from the called germline gene at one end, perhaps through a read error. The V and J genes are TRBV30 and TRBJ1-2; possibly TRBD1 for D (6 bases). Germline CDR1 GTSNPN, CDR2 SVGIG (reference sequence). This CDR3 spans 15 amino acids. CDR3 loop: CARRNRDINLYGYTF. The CDR3 DNA follows: TGTGCCCGGAGGAACCGGGACATAAACCTCTATGGCTACACCTTC.

The chain links TRBV18 to TRBJ2-6; D is uncertain. The CDR3 loop spans 17 amino acids. The germline gives CDR1 KGHSH, CDR2 LQKENI. The germline V and J ends were trimmed by 1 base and 3 bases, with 13 bases remaining between them. CDR3 in amino acids: CASSPQGFGLGANVLTF. The CDR3, as DNA: TGTGCCAGCTCACCACAGGGCTTTGGGCTTGGGGCCAACGTCCTGACTTTC. The full variable domain, in which reference TRBV18 and TRBJ2-6 provide the parts outside the CDR3, is NAGVMQNPRHLVRRRGQEARLRCSPMKGHSHVYWYRQLPEEGLKFMVYLQKENIIDESGMPKERFSAEFPKEGPSILRIQQVVRGDSAAYFCASSPQGFGLGANVLTFGAGSRLTVL.

The rearrangement uses TRBV10-2 and TRBJ1-6, with D perhaps TRBD1 (5 bases). CDR3 size: 14 residues. The germline V gene encodes CDR1 WSHSY and CDR2 SAAADI. The V and J ends lost 7 bases and 5 bases respectively, with 12 bases between them. Here the CDR3 DNA reads TGCGCCAGCAAGGTGGGGCAGAATAATTCACCCCTCCACTTT. Protein product: CASKVGQNNSPLHF.

The chain joins TRBV5-1 to TRBJ1-5; TRBD1 aligns across 7 bases. This CDR3 is built from 14 residues. Germline CDR1 reads SGHRS; CDR2 reads YFSETQ. V lost 0 bases, J lost 6 bases, and 3 bases stayed unmatched. The CDR3 DNA sequence: TGCGCCAGCAGCTTGGCAGCAGGGGGTCAGCCCCAGCATTTT. Residues: CASSLAAGGQPQHF. The full variable domain, completed using reference TRBV5-1 and TRBJ1-5, is KAGVTQTPRYLIKTRGQQVTLSCSPISGHRSVSWYQQTPGQGLQFLFEYFSETQRNKGNFPGRFSGRQFSNSRSEMNVSTLELGDSALYLCASSLAAGGQPQHFGDGTRLSIL.

The rearrangement uses TRBV5-1 and TRBJ1-1, with a weak D call TRBD1 (5 bases). Per the germline V gene, CDR1 is SGHRS and CDR2 is YFSETQ. Deletions cut 1 base from V and 3 bases from J, with 16 bases between. The CDR3 length is 16 residues. CDR3 sequence reads: CASSLTGSVSDTEAFF. As DNA, the CDR3 is TGCGCCAGCAGCTTGACAGGTTCGGTCTCGGACACTGAAGCTTTCTTT.

This clone turned up a few times. The gene calls are TRBV5-6 and TRBJ1-2, with 10 bases matching TRBD1. Germline V gene lookup returns CDR1 SGHDT and CDR2 YYEEEE. The CDR3 loop spans 14 amino acids. The V and J ends lost 4 bases and 10 bases, in that order; junction bases with no gene match: 10. The CDR3 nucleotides read TGTGCCAGCAGCCCGACAGGGGGCGTTAGGATCTACACCTTC. The encoded protein is CASSPTGGVRIYTF. Complete variable domain (other parts from reference TRBV5-6 and TRBJ1-2): DAGVTQSPTHLIKTRGQQVTLRCSPKSGHDTVSWYQQALGQGPQFIFQYYEEEERQRGNFPDRFSGHQFPNYSSELNVNALLLGDSALYLCASSPTGGVRIYTFGSGTRLTVV.

This chain joins TRBV2 and TRBJ1-1; D remains unclear. Germline assignment: CDR1 SNHLY and CDR2 FYNNEI. Trimming took 4 bases from V and 1 from J, leaving 7 bases between them. The CDR3 sequence is 13 residues long. The CDR3 DNA reads as TGTGCCAGCAGTGCCGTATCGAACACTGAAGCTTTCTTT. Translating it yields CASSAVSNTEAFF.

This chain connects TRBV7-2 to TRBJ2-3; TRBD2 aligns across 9 bases. Germline V gives CDR1 SGHTA, CDR2 FQGNSA. J gave up 9 bases and V 5 bases, and 3 bases lay outside the gene matches. The CDR3 covers 12 residues. This chain's CDR3 is CASSLTSGTQYF. The CDR3, as DNA: TGTGCCAGCAGCCTTACTAGCGGGACGCAGTATTTT.

The gene calls are TRBV7-9 and TRBJ1-4; TRBD1 might be the D (6 bases). The V end lost 11 bases, the J end lost 8 bases, and 18 bases lay between the germline ends. The germline V gene has CDR1 SEHNR and CDR2 FQNEAQ (reference sequence). CDR3 length equals 13 residues. The CDR3 spells CASEAGVGEKLFF. CDR3 DNA sequence: TGTGCCTCCGAGGCAGGGGTGGGGGAAAAACTGTTTTTT.

The chain has TRBV28 and TRBJ2-1; D unclear. V was clipped by 2 bases and J by 0 bases, with 17 bases between them. Germline V lookup: CDR1 MDHEN, CDR2 SYDVKM. CDR3 length equals 18 residues. CDR3 coding DNA: TGTGCCAGCAGTTTAATTTCTTTTGGCAGGAGCTCCTACAATGAGCAGTTCTTC. As protein: CASSLISFGRSSYNEQFF.

This chain uses TRBV5-1 with TRBJ1-4; 8 positions match TRBD1. Per germline, CDR1 SGHRS and CDR2 YFSETQ. CDR3 size: 15 residues. V lost 4 bases to trimming and J lost 7 bases; unmatched junction nucleotides: 9. DNA of the CDR3: TGCGCCAGCAGCGGAACAGGGGGAGAGAGTGAAAAACTGTTTTTT. As protein: CASSGTGGESEKLFF.

The chain has TRBV11-2 and TRBJ1-5, with 10 bases that match TRBD1. CDR1 and CDR2 from the germline V gene are SGHAT and FQNNGV. The trim removed 5 bases at V and 6 bases at J, leaving 4 bases unmatched. The CDR3 has 14 amino acids. DNA of the CDR3: TGTGCCAGCAGCCCAGACAGGGGGCTTCAGCCCCAGCATTTT. Translated: CASSPDRGLQPQHF. The whole variable domain, filled in from reference TRBV11-2 and TRBJ1-5, reads EAGVAQSPRYKIIEKRQSVAFWCNPISGHATLYWYQQILGQGPKLLIQFQNNGVVDDSQLPKDRFSAERLKGVDSTLKIQPAKLEDSAVYLCASSPDRGLQPQHFGDGTRLSIL.

In its sample, this clone was seen once. V is TRBV7-9 and J is TRBJ1-1; no clear D. The CDR3 loop spans 14 amino acids. V was pared by 5 bases and J by 4 bases, with 14 bases between. Germline lookup yields CDR1 SEHNR and CDR2 FQNEAQ (reference sequence). The CDR3 sequence is CASSPLGSGTEAFF. For the CDR3, the DNA is TGTGCCAGCAGCCCGCTGGGGTCGGGCACTGAAGCTTTCTTT. The full variable domain, rest sourced from reference TRBV7-9 and TRBJ1-1, is DTGVSQNPRHKITKRGQNVTFRCDPISEHNRLYWYRQTLGQGPEFLTYFQNEAQLEKSRLLSDRFSAERPKGSFSTLEIQRTEQGDSAMYLCASSPLGSGTEAFFGQGTRLTVV.